The rows below give T cell receptor beta chains drawn from one sample of a study of shared clonotypes between healthy human individuals. Some clones are missing from TCRdb's copy, which holds only in-frame ones; the method was immunoSEQ multiplex PCR. The table includes some 2,000,000 clones, about 95% detected once. The specimen was naive CD8+ T cells sorted from blood. These receptors originate from a man younger than 30 in good health. Each CDR3 is given with its conserved first and last residue. Each record gives: J gene, D gene, clone size, V gene, CDR3 protein. D genes are given only for firm matches. Rows may omit the clone size; those that give it use once, few, many or a size class.

TRBJ2-7 - - TRBV9 CASSVGGGRTEQYF
TRBJ2-1 - - TRBV4-1 CASGDGSSYNEQFF
TRBJ1-2 TRBD1 - TRBV19 CASSPGTGDFSYTF
TRBJ2-1 - - TRBV9 CASSDRGLNNEQFF
TRBJ2-7 - once TRBV28 CASSLTGDSYEQYF
TRBJ2-7 TRBD2 - TRBV7-9 CASSLVGLAAYEQYF
TRBJ2-2 - - TRBV30 CASNPWHRKNTGELFF
TRBJ2-3 TRBD1 once TRBV12-5 CASGWGTVMDTQYF
TRBJ2-2 - - TRBV7-2 CASSFLSGELFF
TRBJ2-1 TRBD2 - TRBV7-9 CASSLVAGGQDEQFF
TRBJ2-3 TRBD1 - TRBV2 CASSPPGQGASGTQYF
TRBJ2-7 - - TRBV7-9 CASSLVSGVYEQYF
TRBJ2-7 TRBD2 - TRBV11-2 CASSLDLAGAGVYEQYF
TRBJ2-4 - - TRBV7-6 CASSPFQGGGAKNIQYF
TRBJ2-3 TRBD1 - TRBV4-1 CASSGPGQSTDTQYF
TRBJ1-1 TRBD1 - TRBV11-2 CASSLGAGGEFTEAFF
TRBJ2-7 - once TRBV27 CASSVNPGTYEQYF
TRBJ2-7 - - TRBV19 CASSIFGTQPYEQYF
TRBJ1-1 - - TRBV29-1 CSVVGGGMNTEAFF
TRBJ2-7 - - TRBV5-1 CASSPPSQGITYEQYF
TRBJ1-2 - - TRBV7-9 CASSTGSIYGYTF
TRBJ2-1 - - TRBV19 CASSRDFYNEQFF
TRBJ1-2 - - TRBV5-8 CASSRFTGQPNYGYTF
TRBJ2-7 - - TRBV7-2 CASSLSDSAYEQYF
TRBJ2-5 TRBD2 - TRBV4-1 CASSQDIALAGGKETQYF
TRBJ2-2 - few TRBV6-1 CASSELRGDTGELFF
TRBJ2-1 - - TRBV7-9 CASSLDGGSLNNEQFF
TRBJ1-2 - - TRBV5-6 CASSLEMAGSVYGYTF
TRBJ2-2 TRBD2 - TRBV13 CASSLFAGDTGELFF
TRBJ2-5 TRBD2 few TRBV5-1 CASSLGLAGETQYF
TRBJ2-7 TRBD2 once TRBV5-1 CASSFSGGAEGDEQYF
TRBJ1-1 - - TRBV9 CASSGLGTTEAFF
TRBJ2-7 - - TRBV6-1 CASRSPHPSSYEQYF
TRBJ1-5 - - TRBV4-3 CASSQGRGANQPQHF
TRBJ1-1 - - TRBV6-5 CASSFDILTEAFF
TRBJ2-3 TRBD2 - TRBV7-9 CASSPRTSVDTDTQYF
TRBJ2-3 - - TRBV5-1 CASVYGDTQYF
TRBJ1-6 - - TRBV9 CASSVGPGSPLHF
TRBJ2-7 - - TRBV4-1 CASSPRGGGALFRYEQYF
TRBJ2-4 TRBD2 - TRBV6-1 CASSAIAGGEDIQYF
TRBJ1-1 TRBD1 - TRBV10-2 CASSELGTDSMNTEAFF
TRBJ2-7 - - TRBV6-5 CASSVRGVYEQYF
TRBJ1-5 - - TRBV9 CASSLNSNQPQHF
TRBJ1-2 TRBD1 - TRBV28 CASSPGQGVNYGYTF
TRBJ2-7 - - TRBV5-8 CASSLGGQVYEQYF
TRBJ2-7 TRBD1 once TRBV4-1 CASSQERQGPYEQYF
TRBJ2-4 TRBD1 - TRBV7-9 CASSPGTGRNIQYF
TRBJ2-7 TRBD2 - TRBV30 CAWNLAGFDEQYF
TRBJ2-1 TRBD2 - TRBV7-9 CASSQGLGGEQFF
TRBJ2-7 - - TRBV27 CASSLIGSAYEQYF
TRBJ2-7 - - TRBV7-9 CASSLTVTPYEQYF
TRBJ1-6 - - TRBV7-8 CASSLADTPLHF
TRBJ2-1 TRBD2 once TRBV7-2 CASSLEASGGADEQFF
TRBJ2-1 TRBD2 - TRBV2 CASTDLDGGSSNEQFF
TRBJ2-5 - - TRBV5-4 CASSPPFSGAETQYF
TRBJ2-7 - - TRBV6-1 CASSETDSGSYEQYF
TRBJ2-7 - - TRBV11-2 CASSLGTATYEQYF
TRBJ2-1 - - TRBV15 CATSREIYNEQFF
TRBJ2-3 - - TRBV4-1 CASSQGDLGQGRADTQYF